These T cell receptor beta chains were read from a single sample in a study of regulatory T cells in long-lasting Graves disease. TCRdb called the multiplex PCR reads again in MiXCR, with one record for every CDR3 protein. The table shows approximately 400,000 distinct CDR3 sequences, with 23% occurring only once. Sequences were derived from peripheral blood mononuclear cells (PBMCs), sampled when the disease was refractory, from a patient treated with antithyroid drugs. The origin of the receptors is a female donor with Graves disease. Both conserved end residues are trimmed from each CDR3. Where a row states a size, it is once, few, many or the class of an expanded clone; other rows omit it.

TRBV20-1	-	TRBJ2-7	SARPSAPGGAYEQY
TRBV28	many	TRBJ1-6	ASSYNRNYSPLH
TRBV2	few	TRBJ2-1	ASMLDSSYNEQF
TRBV5-1	many	TRBJ1-2	ASSVSGDRSYGYT
TRBV6-2/TRBV6-3	-	TRBJ1-3	ASSEAGRLTGNTIY
TRBV30	-	TRBJ2-2	AWFPGLASTGELF
TRBV29-1	few	TRBJ2-7	SASNRDSYEQY
TRBV7-9	-	TRBJ2-7	ASSLQQTHKQY
TRBV7-9	-	TRBJ2-1	ASSWGQGAGSRRSYNEQF
TRBV20-1	-	TRBJ2-3	SARAWGTGTDTQY
TRBV6-5	many	TRBJ2-7	ASSYSPGLADYEQY
TRBV6-2/TRBV6-3	-	TRBJ1-5	ASSRGQRYSNQPQH
TRBV28	-	TRBJ2-2	ASSFPHTGELF
TRBV2	many	TRBJ2-5	ASTRTSGQLETQY
TRBV4-1	few	TRBJ1-2	ASSSETQGSYGYT
TRBV5-1	few	TRBJ2-5	ASSLGPSGSQETQY
TRBV11-2	many	TRBJ1-1	ASSLGQRTNTEAF
TRBV4-2	-	TRBJ2-7	ASSHPRVNEQY
TRBV12-3/TRBV12-4	many	TRBJ2-5	ASSLPDGTQY
TRBV20-1	many	TRBJ2-5	SARDLQRHLQETQY
TRBV7-2	few	TRBJ2-7	ASSSSTPYEQY
TRBV9	-	TRBJ1-2	ASSEQTGDYGYT
TRBV2	many	TRBJ2-7	ASSDLADTYEQY
TRBV12-3/TRBV12-4	many	TRBJ1-5	ASTLGNQPQH
TRBV5-1	few	TRBJ2-7	ASSLTGTGINEQY
TRBV12-3/TRBV12-4	many	TRBJ2-7	ASSLRTSSYEQY
TRBV24-1	many	TRBJ2-3	ATSDLTSGNSDTQY
TRBV3-1	many	TRBJ1-1	ASSQGTTEAF
TRBV30	-	TRBJ2-2	AWRGTGAGELF
TRBV12-3/TRBV12-4	few	TRBJ2-1	ASSWWALYNEQF
TRBV7-2	many	TRBJ2-2	ASSIDSYTGELF
TRBV12-3/TRBV12-4	-	-	ASSRRQGAHEQY
TRBV30	-	TRBJ2-7	TWSGGTGVQQY
TRBV24-1	-	TRBJ1-4	ATSDGRTSEKLF
TRBV20-1	-	TRBJ2-1	SALNPGLAGGLWDNEQF
TRBV12-3/TRBV12-4	many	TRBJ2-7	ASSLINEQY
TRBV28	many	TRBJ2-7	ASSLRAVTYEQY
TRBV7-2	few	TRBJ2-5	ASSLKTSGTLLETQY
TRBV11-1	-	TRBJ1-1	ASSLQQNTEAF
TRBV20-1	few	TRBJ2-7	SARVGSGSYEQY
TRBV12-3/TRBV12-4	many	TRBJ1-2	ASSLKTGGGNGYT
TRBV15	-	TRBJ1-6	ATSRGAQQWEVINSPLH
TRBV12-3/TRBV12-4	-	TRBJ2-1	ASRSGTGGINEQF
TRBV28	many	TRBJ1-4	ASSFRGGGRLNEKLF
TRBV6-1	-	TRBJ2-2	ASSQSDRGLTGELF
TRBV29-1	many	TRBJ2-7	SGLQGFGEQY
TRBV13	many	TRBJ2-7	ASSLRLAYEQY
TRBV29-1	-	TRBJ2-7	SVEWDYSYEQY
TRBV28	many	TRBJ1-4	ASSLRLSLTGTNEKLF
TRBV19	-	TRBJ1-2	ASSTPGQGTANYGYT
TRBV6-2/TRBV6-3	-	TRBJ1-6	ASSFQIRDSPLH
TRBV19	-	TRBJ1-1	ASSILLYGAEAF
TRBV9	-	TRBJ1-1	ASSRTRQMNTEAF
TRBV7-2	few	TRBJ2-7	ASSLASNVYSYEQY
TRBV6-1	many	TRBJ1-1	ASRPKPGQGRVYTEAF